This T cell receptor beta chain was captured by sequencing in a study of blood T cell repertoires in COVID-19. About the research overall: Sample material is recorded as cDNA or gDNA derived from T cells, B-cell-depleted T cells, or PBMCs.

This CDR3 spans 13 amino acids. Trimming cost V 5 bases and J 2 bases, with 10 bases left between them. Germline assignment: CDR1 GTSNPN and CDR2 SVGIG (reference sequence). In the authors' workflow: Amplification of reference gene primers was used by the study to estimate nucleated cell counts. Profiling relied on immunoSEQ multiplex PCR, and the TCRdb table lists in-frame clones only, not all of them. For V, J and clone size, that table is used; D and trimming come from the DNA. The sample includes around 100,000 clones, roughly 87% of them seen just once. V is TRBV30 and J is TRBJ2-1; no firm D call. The clonotype comes from a man aged 18-30 years with COVID-19, enrolled during active disease. Material: peripheral blood. This CDR3 reads CAWANGPYNEQFF. The CDR3 DNA follows: TGTGCCTGGGCAAATGGGCCCTACAATGAGCAGTTCTTC.